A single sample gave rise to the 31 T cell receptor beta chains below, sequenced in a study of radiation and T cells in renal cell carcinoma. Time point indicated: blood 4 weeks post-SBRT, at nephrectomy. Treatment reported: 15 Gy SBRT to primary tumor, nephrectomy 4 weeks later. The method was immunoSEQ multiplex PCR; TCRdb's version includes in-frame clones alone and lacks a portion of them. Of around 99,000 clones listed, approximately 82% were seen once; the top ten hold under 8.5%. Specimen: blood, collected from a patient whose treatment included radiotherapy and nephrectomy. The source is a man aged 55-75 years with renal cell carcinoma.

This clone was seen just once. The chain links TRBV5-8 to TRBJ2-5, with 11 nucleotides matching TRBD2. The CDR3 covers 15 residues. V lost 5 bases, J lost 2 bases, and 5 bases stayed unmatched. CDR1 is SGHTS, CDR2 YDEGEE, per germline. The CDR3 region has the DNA TGTGCCAGCAGTAGGGGACTAGCGGATCAAGAGACCCAGTACTTC. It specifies CASSRGLADQETQYF.

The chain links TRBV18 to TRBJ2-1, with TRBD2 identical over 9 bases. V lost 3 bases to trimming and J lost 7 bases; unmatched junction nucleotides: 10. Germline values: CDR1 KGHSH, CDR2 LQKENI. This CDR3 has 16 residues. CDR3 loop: CASSPLAGATRNEQFF. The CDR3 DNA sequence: TGTGCCAGCTCACCCTTAGCGGGAGCGACGCGGAATGAGCAGTTCTTC.

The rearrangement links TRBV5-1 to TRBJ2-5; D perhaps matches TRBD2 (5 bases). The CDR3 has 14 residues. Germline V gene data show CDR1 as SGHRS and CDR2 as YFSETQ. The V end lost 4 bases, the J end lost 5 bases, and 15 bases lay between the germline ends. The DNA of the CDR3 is TGCGCCAGCAGCACGGGATTGTCGGAGGAGACCCAGTACTTC. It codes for CASSTGLSEETQYF. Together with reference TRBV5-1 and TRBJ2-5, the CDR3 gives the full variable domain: KAGVTQTPRYLIKTRGQQVTLSCSPISGHRSVSWYQQTPGQGLQFLFEYFSETQRNKGNFPGRFSGRQFSNSRSEMNVSTLELGDSALYLCASSTGLSEETQYFGPGTRLLVL.

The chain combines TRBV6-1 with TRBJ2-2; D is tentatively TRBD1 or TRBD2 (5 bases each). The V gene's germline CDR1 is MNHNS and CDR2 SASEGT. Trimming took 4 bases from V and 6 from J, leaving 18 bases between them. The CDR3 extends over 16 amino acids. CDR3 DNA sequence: TGTGCCAGCAGTGGATACCGGGGCAGTGGCGCCGGGGAGCTGTTTTTT. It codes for CASSGYRGSGAGELFF.

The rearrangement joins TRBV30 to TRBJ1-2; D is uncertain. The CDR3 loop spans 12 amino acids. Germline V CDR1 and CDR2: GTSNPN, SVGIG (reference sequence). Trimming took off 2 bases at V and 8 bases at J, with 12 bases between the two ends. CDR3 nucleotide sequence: TGTGCCTGGAGTTTGCAAAGTAGCGGCTACACCTTC. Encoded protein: CAWSLQSSGYTF.

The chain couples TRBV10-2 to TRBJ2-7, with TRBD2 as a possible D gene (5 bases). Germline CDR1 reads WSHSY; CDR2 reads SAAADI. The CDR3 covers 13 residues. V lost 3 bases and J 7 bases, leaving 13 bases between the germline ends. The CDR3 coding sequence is TGCGCCAGCAGTGAATGGCGAACGGGGGAGCAGTACTTC. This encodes CASSEWRTGEQYF.

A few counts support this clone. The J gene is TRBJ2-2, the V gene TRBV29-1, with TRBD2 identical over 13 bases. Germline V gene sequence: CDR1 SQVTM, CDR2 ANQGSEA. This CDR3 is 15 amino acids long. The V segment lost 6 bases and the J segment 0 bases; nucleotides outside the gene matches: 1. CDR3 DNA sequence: TGCAGCGTCGGGACTAGCGGGGCGAACACCGGGGAGCTGTTTTTT. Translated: CSVGTSGANTGELFF.

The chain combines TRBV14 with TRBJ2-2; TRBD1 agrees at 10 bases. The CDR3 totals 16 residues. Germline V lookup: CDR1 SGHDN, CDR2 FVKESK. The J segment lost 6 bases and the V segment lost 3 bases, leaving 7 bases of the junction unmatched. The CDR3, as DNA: TGTGCCAGCAGCCAGACAGGGGGCTGGTACGCCGGGGAGCTGTTTTTT. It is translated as CASSQTGGWYAGELFF.

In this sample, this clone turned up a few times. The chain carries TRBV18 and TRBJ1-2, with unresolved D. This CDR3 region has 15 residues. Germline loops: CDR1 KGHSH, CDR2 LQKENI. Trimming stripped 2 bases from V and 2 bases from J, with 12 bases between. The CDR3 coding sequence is TGTGCCAGCTCACCAGAGTCGCGGCAGAACTATGGCTACACCTTC. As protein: CASSPESRQNYGYTF.

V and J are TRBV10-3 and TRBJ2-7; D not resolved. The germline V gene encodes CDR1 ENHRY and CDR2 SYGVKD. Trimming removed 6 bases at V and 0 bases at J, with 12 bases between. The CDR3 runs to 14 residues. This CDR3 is CAIRVDPSSYEQYF. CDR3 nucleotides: TGTGCCATCAGGGTAGACCCTAGCTCCTACGAGCAGTACTTC.

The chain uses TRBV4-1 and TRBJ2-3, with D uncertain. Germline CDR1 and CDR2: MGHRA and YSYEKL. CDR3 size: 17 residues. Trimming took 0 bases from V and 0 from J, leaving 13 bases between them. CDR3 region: CASSQERRISSTDTQYF. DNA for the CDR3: TGCGCCAGCAGCCAAGAGAGGCGGATTTCTAGCACAGATACGCAGTATTTT.

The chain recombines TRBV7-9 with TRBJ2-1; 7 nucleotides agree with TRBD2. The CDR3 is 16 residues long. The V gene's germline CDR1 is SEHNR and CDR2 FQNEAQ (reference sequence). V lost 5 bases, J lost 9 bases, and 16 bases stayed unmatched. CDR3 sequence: CASSEKRLGRATEQFF. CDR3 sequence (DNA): TGTGCCAGCAGCGAAAAGCGGTTGGGGAGGGCCACTGAGCAGTTCTTC.

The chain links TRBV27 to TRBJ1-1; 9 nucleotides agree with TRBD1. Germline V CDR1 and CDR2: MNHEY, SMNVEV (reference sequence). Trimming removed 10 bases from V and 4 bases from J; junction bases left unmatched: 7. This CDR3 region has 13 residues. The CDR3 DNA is TGTGCCACTAGGGGACAGGGTGCCACTGAAGCTTTCTTT. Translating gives CATRGQGATEAFF.

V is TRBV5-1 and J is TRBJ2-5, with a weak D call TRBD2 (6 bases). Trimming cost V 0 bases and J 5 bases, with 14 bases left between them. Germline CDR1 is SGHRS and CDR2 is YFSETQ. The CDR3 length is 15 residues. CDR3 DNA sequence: TGCGCCAGCAGCTTGGCCGGAGGGGAAGTGGAGACCCAGTACTTC. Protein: CASSLAGGEVETQYF.

The CDR3: CASSGSYTEAFF. The CDR3 region has the DNA TGTGCCAGCAGTGGGTCGTACACTGAAGCTTTCTTT. V usage is TRBV25-1 and J usage is TRBJ1-1; D unresolved. Trimming removed 4 bases at V and 3 bases at J, with 6 bases between. This CDR3 comprises 12 residues. The germline gives CDR1 MGHDK, CDR2 SYGVNS.

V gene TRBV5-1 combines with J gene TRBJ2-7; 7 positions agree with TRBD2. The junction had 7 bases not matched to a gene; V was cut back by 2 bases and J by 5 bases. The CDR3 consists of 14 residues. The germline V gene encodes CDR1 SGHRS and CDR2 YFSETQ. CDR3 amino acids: CASSFGREFDEQYF. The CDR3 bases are TGCGCCAGCAGCTTTGGGAGGGAATTCGACGAGCAGTACTTC.

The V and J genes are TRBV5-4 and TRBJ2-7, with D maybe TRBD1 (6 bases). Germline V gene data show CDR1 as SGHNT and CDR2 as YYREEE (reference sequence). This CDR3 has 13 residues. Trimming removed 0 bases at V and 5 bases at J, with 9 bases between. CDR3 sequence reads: CASSLAGDHEQYF. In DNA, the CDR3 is TGTGCCAGCAGCTTGGCAGGGGACCACGAGCAGTACTTC.

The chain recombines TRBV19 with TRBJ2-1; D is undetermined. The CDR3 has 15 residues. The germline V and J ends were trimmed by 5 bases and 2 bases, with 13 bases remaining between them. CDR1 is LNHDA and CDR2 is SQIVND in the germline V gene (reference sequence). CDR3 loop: CASSSQSATYNEQFF. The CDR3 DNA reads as TGTGCCAGTAGTTCCCAATCAGCTACCTACAATGAGCAGTTCTTC.

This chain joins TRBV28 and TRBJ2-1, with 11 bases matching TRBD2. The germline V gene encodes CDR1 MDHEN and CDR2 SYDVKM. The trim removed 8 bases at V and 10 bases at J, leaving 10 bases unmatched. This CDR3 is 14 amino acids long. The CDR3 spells CASQRSGRGEEQFF. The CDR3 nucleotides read TGTGCCAGCCAGCGTAGCGGGAGGGGTGAGGAGCAGTTCTTC.

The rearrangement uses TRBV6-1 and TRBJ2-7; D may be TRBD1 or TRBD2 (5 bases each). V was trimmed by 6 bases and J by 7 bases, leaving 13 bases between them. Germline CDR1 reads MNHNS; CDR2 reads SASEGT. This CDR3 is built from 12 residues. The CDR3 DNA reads TGTGCCAGCAGGGTGGTGGGGGTAGAGCAGTACTTC. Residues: CASRVVGVEQYF.

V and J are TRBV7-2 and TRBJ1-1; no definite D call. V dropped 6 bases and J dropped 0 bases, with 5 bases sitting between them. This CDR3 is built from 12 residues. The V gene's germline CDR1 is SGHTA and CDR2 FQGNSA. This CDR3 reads CASSAVNTEAFF. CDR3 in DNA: TGTGCCAGCAGTGCAGTGAACACTGAAGCTTTCTTT.

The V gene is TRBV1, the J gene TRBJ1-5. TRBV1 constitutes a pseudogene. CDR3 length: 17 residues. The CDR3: CTSSFHPQDSGNQPQHF. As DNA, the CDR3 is TGCACCAGCAGCTTTCACCCACAGGACTCAGGCAATCAGCCCCAGCATTTT.

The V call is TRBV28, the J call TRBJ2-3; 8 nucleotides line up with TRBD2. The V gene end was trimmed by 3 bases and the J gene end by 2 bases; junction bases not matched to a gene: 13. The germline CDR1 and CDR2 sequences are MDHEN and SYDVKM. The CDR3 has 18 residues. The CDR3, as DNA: TGTGCCAGCAGTTTCTCCCCTAGCGGGTCCGACTTCACAGATACGCAGTATTTT. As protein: CASSFSPSGSDFTDTQYF.

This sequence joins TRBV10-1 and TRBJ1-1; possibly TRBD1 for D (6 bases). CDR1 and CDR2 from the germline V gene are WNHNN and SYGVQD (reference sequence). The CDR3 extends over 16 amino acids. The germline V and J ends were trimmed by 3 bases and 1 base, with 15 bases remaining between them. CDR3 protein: CASSEQQGTWNTEAFF. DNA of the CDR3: TGCGCCAGCAGTGAACAGCAGGGGACATGGAACACTGAAGCTTTCTTT.

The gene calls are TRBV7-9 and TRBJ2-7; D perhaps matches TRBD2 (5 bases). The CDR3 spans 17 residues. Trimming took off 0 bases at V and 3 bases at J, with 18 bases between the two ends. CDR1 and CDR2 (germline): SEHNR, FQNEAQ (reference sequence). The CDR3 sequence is CASSLAFHLSGDYEQYF. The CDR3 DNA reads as TGTGCCAGCAGCTTAGCATTTCACCTCAGCGGAGACTACGAGCAGTACTTC.

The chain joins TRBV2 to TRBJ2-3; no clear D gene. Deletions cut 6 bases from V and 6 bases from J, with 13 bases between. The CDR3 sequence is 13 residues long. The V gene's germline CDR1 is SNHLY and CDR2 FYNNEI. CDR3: CASRRRKWDTQYF. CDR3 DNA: TGTGCCAGCAGGCGGCGGAAATGGGATACGCAGTATTTT.

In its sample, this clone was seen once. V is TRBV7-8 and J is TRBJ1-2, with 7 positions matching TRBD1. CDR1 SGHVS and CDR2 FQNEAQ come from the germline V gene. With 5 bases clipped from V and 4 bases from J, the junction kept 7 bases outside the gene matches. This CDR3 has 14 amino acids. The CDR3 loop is CASSDSTGFYGYTF. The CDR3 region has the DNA TGTGCCAGCAGCGACTCGACAGGGTTCTATGGCTACACCTTC.

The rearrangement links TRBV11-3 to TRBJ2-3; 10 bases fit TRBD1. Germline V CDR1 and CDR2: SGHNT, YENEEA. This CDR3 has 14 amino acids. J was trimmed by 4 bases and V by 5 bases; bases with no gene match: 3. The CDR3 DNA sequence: TGTGCCAGCAGCCACGGGACAGGGGCAGATACGCAGTATTTT. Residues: CASSHGTGADTQYF.

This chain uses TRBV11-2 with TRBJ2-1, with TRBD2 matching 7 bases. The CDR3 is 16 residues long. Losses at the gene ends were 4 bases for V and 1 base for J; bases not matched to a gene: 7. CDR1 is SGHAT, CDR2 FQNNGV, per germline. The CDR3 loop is CASSYRLADSYNEQFF. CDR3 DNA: TGTGCCAGCAGCTACAGACTAGCAGATTCCTACAATGAGCAGTTCTTC.

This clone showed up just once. The DNA for the CDR3 is TGTGCCAGCAGTTACCTGTTAGGGACAGATACGCAGTATTTT. It yields the protein CASSYLLGTDTQYF. This rearrangement joins TRBV6-5 to TRBJ2-3; D remains unclear. V lost 2 bases and J lost 3, with 9 bases in between. There are 14 residues in the CDR3. Looked up from germline, CDR1 is MNHEY and CDR2 is SVGAGI.

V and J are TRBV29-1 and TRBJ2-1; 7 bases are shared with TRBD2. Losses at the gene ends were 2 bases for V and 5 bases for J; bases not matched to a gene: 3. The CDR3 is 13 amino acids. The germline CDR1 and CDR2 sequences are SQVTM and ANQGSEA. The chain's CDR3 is CSVELGGDNEQFF. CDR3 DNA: TGCAGCGTTGAATTGGGAGGGGACAATGAGCAGTTCTTC.